Presented here are 27 T cell receptor beta chains from one specimen sequenced in a study of early T cells in non-severe SARS-CoV-2 infection. One entry per CDR3 protein results from TCRdb running MiXCR on the 5' RACE reads. Of about 40,000 distinct CDR3 sequences detected, roughly 4.7% appear once; the ten largest clones hold around 4.7%. What was sequenced was whole blood. The receptors stem from an adult who was a healthcare worker with PCR-confirmed SARS-CoV-2 infection or an uninfected control (not recorded which).

The chain employs TRBV9 and TRBJ2-3, with a tentative D call TRBD2 (7 bases). Germline CDR1 is SGDLS and CDR2 is YYNGEE. Trimming took off 1 base at V and 6 bases at J, with 24 bases between the two ends. The CDR3 sequence is 18 residues long. CDR3 coding DNA: TGTGCCAGCAGCGTAAATCGTCTCGTAAGGGGGGGTTTGGATACGCAGTATTTT. Amino acid sequence: CASSVNRLVRGGLDTQYF.

At least ten counts were recorded for this clonotype. This sequence joins TRBV7-2 and TRBJ1-1; D gene uncertain. CDR3 size: 14 residues. Trimming pared 1 base from V and 2 bases from J, leaving 8 bases between. The germline V gene has CDR1 SGHTA and CDR2 FQGNSA. Here the CDR3 reads CASSLVGYNTEAFF. CDR3 DNA: TGTGCCAGCAGCTTAGTTGGGTATAACACTGAAGCTTTCTTT.

As to this clonotype: The germline gene is not matched at one end of the junction; a read error may be the cause. The chain employs TRBV27 and TRBJ2-3; TRBD2 matches 7 bases. The CDR3 is 15 residues long. Germline CDR1 is MNHEY and CDR2 is SMNVEV (reference sequence). CDR3 nucleotide sequence: TGTGCCAGCAGCCCGCAGGGACTAAACACAGATACGCGGTATTTT. It specifies CASSPQGLNTDTRYF.

This clonotype came up once. One end of the junction varies from germline; a read error may be responsible. The rearrangement joins TRBV28 to TRBJ2-7; D unresolved. Germline values: CDR1 MDHEN, CDR2 SYDVKM. The CDR3 is 12 residues long. CDR3 protein: CAGSFEDYEQYF. Here the CDR3 DNA reads TGTGCCGGCAGTTTCGAGGACTACGAGCAGTACTTC.

This clonotype was found many times. Here the CDR3 reads CASRTDRGGQPQHF. The DNA for the CDR3 is TGTGCCAGCAGGACTGACAGGGGTGGTCAGCCCCAGCATTTT. The gene calls are TRBV28 and TRBJ1-5; 8 bases match TRBD1. There are 14 residues in the CDR3. Germline V lookup: CDR1 MDHEN, CDR2 SYDVKM. V was pared by 6 bases and J by 6 bases, with 7 bases of the junction left unmatched.

There are a few counts of this clonotype. The V gene is TRBV9, the J gene TRBJ2-5; 7 nucleotides line up with TRBD2. Germline-derived CDR1 and CDR2 are SGDLS and YYNGEE. The CDR3 consists of 15 residues. Unmatched junction bases numbered 7, after V lost 0 bases and J lost 5 bases. The CDR3 sequence: CASSVGSGSGETQYF. As DNA, the CDR3 is TGTGCCAGCAGCGTAGGGTCAGGTAGCGGGGAGACCCAGTACTTC.

This clonotype has at least ten counts. The chain joins TRBV11-2 to TRBJ2-1; D unclear. This CDR3 has 13 amino acids. V shed 1 base and J shed 6 bases, with 7 bases lying between them. In germline, CDR1 is SGHAT, CDR2 FQNNGV. This chain's CDR3 is CASSLGEVNEQFF. The CDR3, as DNA: TGTGCCAGCAGCTTAGGAGAAGTCAATGAGCAGTTCTTC.

Ten or more counts support this clonotype. The genes are TRBV11-1 and TRBJ2-1, with TRBD2 matching over 11 bases. The junction had 3 bases not matched to a gene; V was cut back by 4 bases and J by 1 base. Looked up from germline, CDR1 is SGHAT and CDR2 is FQDESV (reference sequence). The CDR3 has 16 residues. CDR3 amino acids: CASSYSGRGSYNEQFF. DNA of the CDR3: TGTGCCAGCAGCTATAGCGGGAGGGGGTCCTACAATGAGCAGTTCTTC.

At least ten counts were recorded for this clonotype. A junction boundary mismatches the germline segment, possibly from a read error. The gene calls are TRBV6-6 and TRBJ1-5; D remains unclear. Germline V gives CDR1 MNHNY, CDR2 SVGAGI (reference sequence). This CDR3 has 14 amino acids. The CDR3 nucleotides read TGTGCCAGCAGTTCCCCGGTAGGCAATCAGCCCCAGCACTTT. Translated, it gives CASSSPVGNQPQHF.

The chain combines TRBV20-1 with TRBJ1-6; 8 positions match TRBD1. The CDR3 consists of 13 residues. Per germline, CDR1 DFQATT and CDR2 SNEGSKA (reference sequence). The ends lost 4 bases at V and 10 bases at J; junction bases unmatched: 6. The CDR3 spells CSATQGAESPLHF. The CDR3 coding sequence is TGCAGTGCTACTCAGGGGGCGGAATCACCCCTCCACTTT.

This clonotype was counted only a few times. The genes are TRBV7-2 and TRBJ2-7; D is perhaps TRBD1 (6 bases). CDR1 SGHTA and CDR2 FQGNSA come from the germline V gene. V was clipped by 3 bases and J by 0 bases, with 15 bases between them. This CDR3 contains 16 residues. CDR3 DNA: TGTGCCAGCAGCTTGATGACAGGCCCAAGCTCCTACGAGCAGTACTTC. Its protein is CASSLMTGPSSYEQYF.

The DNA for the CDR3 is TGTGCCATCAGTGAGAGGCTAGCGGGGAACACCGGGGAGCTGTTTTTT. Translating it yields CAISERLAGNTGELFF. The chain links TRBV10-3 to TRBJ2-2; TRBD2 aligns across 8 bases. V gave up 2 bases and J gave up 1 base; unmatched junction bases: 3. Germline CDR1 ENHRY, CDR2 SYGVKD. The CDR3 sequence is 16 residues long.

This chain uses TRBV7-9 with TRBJ2-2, with 7 bases matching TRBD1. The CDR3 extends over 16 amino acids. Unmatched junction bases numbered 11, after V lost 4 bases and J lost 6 bases. CDR1 and CDR2 from the germline V gene are SEHNR and FQNEAQ (reference sequence). The CDR3 sequence: CASSSGVRGRSGELFF. DNA for the CDR3: TGTGCCAGCAGCTCCGGGGTGAGGGGGCGTTCCGGGGAGCTGTTTTTT.

This clonotype came up many times. The chain recombines TRBV2 with TRBJ2-2; the D call may be TRBD1 or TRBD2 (5 bases each). The germline V and J ends were trimmed by 7 bases and 4 bases, with 16 bases remaining between them. Per the germline V gene, CDR1 is SNHLY and CDR2 is FYNNEI. CDR3 length: 15 residues. The CDR3 protein is CASTDRGLGTGELFF. CDR3 coding DNA: TGTGCCAGCACCGACAGAGGGTTAGGCACCGGGGAGCTGTTTTTT.

Ten or more counts support this clonotype. One end of the junction fails to match germline, which may point to a read error. V usage is TRBV19 and J usage is TRBJ2-2; D might be TRBD2 (5 bases). Germline assignment: CDR1 LNHDA and CDR2 SQIVND (reference sequence). This CDR3 has 14 amino acids. The CDR3 sequence: CASSIDGLTWELFF. Here the CDR3 DNA reads TGTGCCAGTAGTATCGACGGACTCACCTGGGAGCTGTTTTTT.

This clonotype was counted ten times or more. This rearrangement joins TRBV27 to TRBJ1-2, with 7 bases aligning to TRBD1. From germline, CDR1 is MNHEY and CDR2 SMNVEV (reference sequence). This CDR3 is 17 amino acids long. The junction had 14 bases not matched to a gene; V was cut back by 0 bases and J by 7 bases. The CDR3 coding sequence is TGTGCCAGCAGTTTATCCTCCTTGACAGGGCCTCTTACTGGCTACACCTTC. Translating it yields CASSLSSLTGPLTGYTF.

This clonotype appeared many times. The chain links TRBV6-5 to TRBJ2-1; D is ambiguous. This CDR3 comprises 14 residues. V was shortened by 0 bases and J by 4 bases, with 7 bases between the two germline ends. Germline V gives CDR1 MNHEY, CDR2 SVGAGI. CDR3 DNA sequence: TGTGCCAGCAGTTACTCAAGGGTTTACAATGAGCAGTTCTTC. Translation gives CASSYSRVYNEQFF.

This clonotype was seen many times. The chain uses TRBV4-1 and TRBJ2-3; TRBD2 aligns across 8 bases. The CDR3 has 15 residues. Germline CDR1 reads MGHRA; CDR2 reads YSYEKL. The V gene end was trimmed by 8 bases and the J gene end by 5 bases; junction bases not matched to a gene: 12. The CDR3 nucleotides are TGCGCCAGCGGAGGTATCGGGACTAGGGAAGATACGCAGTATTTT. It translates to CASGGIGTREDTQYF.

At least ten counts were recorded for this clonotype. The rearrangement uses TRBV5-8 and TRBJ1-5; tentatively, D is TRBD1 (5 bases). Per the germline V gene, CDR1 is SGHTS and CDR2 is YDEGEE. Trimming removed 0 bases from V and 3 bases from J, with 7 bases in between. The CDR3 runs to 14 residues. The CDR3 loop is CASSLGQNNQPQHF. The CDR3 DNA is TGTGCCAGCAGCTTGGGACAGAACAATCAGCCCCAGCATTTT.

By sample fraction, this clonotype is medium-sized. The CDR3 here is CASSLDPRDTEAFF. CDR3 coding DNA: TGTGCCAGCAGCTTAGACCCCAGGGACACTGAAGCTTTCTTT. The chain combines TRBV7-6 with TRBJ1-1; perhaps TRBD1 as D (5 bases). The ends were cut back, 1 base at V and 3 bases at J, with 9 bases in the middle. CDR3 size: 14 residues. Germline values: CDR1 SGHVS, CDR2 FNYEAQ.

This clonotype was seen more than once but under ten times. The J gene is TRBJ2-1, the V gene TRBV6-2 or TRBV6-3; D is unresolved. The length of the CDR3 is 15 residues. Per germline, CDR1 MNHEY and CDR2 SVGEGT. The ends were cut back, 2 bases at V and 4 bases at J, with 12 bases in the middle. In nucleotides, the CDR3 is TGTGCCAGCAGTTACGGTACTGGAAATTACAATGAGCAGTTCTTC. Translation gives CASSYGTGNYNEQFF.

This clonotype was counted at least ten times. The rearrangement links TRBV11-2 to TRBJ2-1; D remains unclear. Germline V CDR1 and CDR2: SGHAT, FQNNGV. There are 15 residues in the CDR3. The ends were cut back, 1 base at V and 2 bases at J, with 9 bases in the middle. The CDR3 nucleotides read TGTGCCAGCAGCTTAGGGGGTAGGGCCTACAATGAGCAGTTCTTC. Protein: CASSLGGRAYNEQFF.

Many counts were recorded for this clonotype. The chain links TRBV11-2 to TRBJ2-5; D is perhaps TRBD1 or TRBD2 (5 bases each). CDR1 and CDR2 from the germline V gene are SGHAT and FQNNGV. The V end lost 4 bases, the J end lost 3 bases, and 9 bases lay between the germline ends. The CDR3 length is 13 residues. The DNA of the CDR3 is TGTGCCAGCAGCTCCGGGACCAAAGAGACCCAGTACTTC. It specifies CASSSGTKETQYF.

This clonotype occurred many times. The chain carries TRBV14 and TRBJ2-1; D not certain. The V gene lost 3 bases and the J gene lost 5 bases, with 5 bases spanning the gap. The germline V gene has CDR1 SGHDN and CDR2 FVKESK. This CDR3 has 12 residues. CDR3 region: CASSHENNEQFF. CDR3 nucleotide sequence: TGTGCCAGCAGCCATGAAAACAATGAGCAGTTCTTC.

This clonotype was found a few times. V is TRBV29-1 and J is TRBJ1-1; D uncertain. Germline CDR1 and CDR2: SQVTM and ANQGSEA. V was pared by 4 bases and J by 5 bases, with 5 bases between. The CDR3 is made up of 10 amino acids. CDR3: CSVGGTEAFF. CDR3 bases: TGCAGCGTTGGAGGTACTGAAGCTTTCTTT. Drawing the rest from reference TRBV29-1 and TRBJ1-1, the complete variable domain is SAVISQKPSRDICQRGTSLTIQCQVDSQVTMMFWYRQQPGQSLTLIATANQGSEATYESGFVIDKFPISRPNLTFSTLTVSNMSPEDSSIYLCSVGGTEAFFGQGTRLTVV.

The sample holds a few counts of this clonotype. This sequence joins TRBV18 and TRBJ1-6; D unclear. CDR1 is KGHSH, CDR2 LQKENI, per germline. Between the trimmed V and J ends, which lost 2 bases and 3 bases, there was a span of 11 bases. CDR3 length equals 16 residues. CDR3 amino acids: CASSPEDYFYNSPLHF. CDR3 bases: TGTGCCAGCTCACCAGAGGACTACTTCTATAATTCACCCCTCCACTTT.

This clonotype was seen repeatedly, ten times or more. The chain couples TRBV7-9 to TRBJ2-7; the match to TRBD2 covers 8 bases. The V segment lost 1 base and the J segment 2 bases; nucleotides outside the gene matches: 10. The CDR3 is 17 residues long. The germline CDR1 and CDR2 sequences are SEHNR and FQNEAQ (reference sequence). CDR3 in amino acids: CASSLGGRSGTAYEQYF. Here the CDR3 DNA reads TGTGCCAGCAGCTTAGGGGGACGTAGCGGGACCGCCTACGAGCAGTACTTC.